This T cell receptor (beta chain) was obtained from a study of T-cell reconstitution after alpha-beta-depleted transplantation in children. It was with unique molecular identifiers that the TCRbeta library was prepared. MiXCR, run by TCRdb on the PCR reads, gives a single entry per CDR3 protein. The table lists about a million distinct CDR3 sequences, roughly 31% of them singletons. Regarding this clonotype: Its antigen remains unidentified.

Broader study findings: At one year after transplant, newly produced T cells mostly accounted for T-cell counts and diversity.

The TCR was taken from a boy under two years old who had a stem cell transplant for SCID, so the T cells may come from the graft donor. The sample was PBMCs, mostly from graft donor cells, taken 360 days after TCRalphabeta/CD19-depleted stem cell transplant.

As DNA, the CDR3 is TGCGCCAGCAGCTCCCCGACAGGGGGGGGCGGGGAGCTGTTTTTT. Amino acids: CASSSPTGGGGELFF. The chain combines TRBV5-1 with TRBJ2-2; 9 bases match TRBD1. Germline V CDR1 and CDR2: SGHRS, YFSETQ. Trimming cost V 3 bases and J 7 bases; bases outside gene matches: 7. The CDR3 runs to 15 residues.